Listed below are T cell receptor beta chains from one sample, sequenced in a study of T cells in Graves' hyperthyroidism and ophthalmopathy. TCRdb re-derived calls from the multiplex PCR reads in MiXCR, one entry per CDR3 protein. Of almost 600,000 distinct CDR3 sequences detected, under 60% appear once; the ten largest clones hold 7.5% to 8.5%. Sequenced sample: peripheral blood or thyroid tissue (not recorded which). Every receptor here comes from a woman aged 18-29 years with Graves' hyperthyroidism. Both conserved end residues are part of each CDR3. D genes are given only for firm matches. A clone size is listed for some rows: how often the clone was seen (once, few, many), or a class if it is expanded.

clone size,D gene,J gene,V gene,CDR3 protein,CDR3 DNA
NA,NA,TRBJ1-2,TRBV20-1,CSARERTRLRYYGYTF,TGCAGTGCTAGAGAGCGGACAAGACTTAGGTACTATGGCTACACCTTC
NA,TRBD2,TRBJ2-5,TRBV10-2,CASQLAGGKETQYF,TGCGCCAGCCAGCTAGCGGGAGGGAAAGAGACCCAGTACTTC
many,TRBD2,TRBJ2-7,TRBV19,CASSISSGRRYEQYF,TGTGCCAGTAGTATATCTAGCGGGAGAAGGTACGAGCAGTACTTC
many,TRBD1,TRBJ1-2,TRBV3-1,CASSQGTGSHYGYTF,TGTGCCAGCAGCCAAGGGACAGGGTCCCACTATGGCTACACCTTC
few,NA,TRBJ2-3,TRBV6-1,CAIYSGTDTQYF,TGTGCCATTTATAGCGGAACAGATACGCAGTATTTT
NA,TRBD2,TRBJ2-5,TRBV7-2,CASSSRGSGETQYF,TGTGCCAGCAGCTCGAGGGGTAGCGGGGAGACCCAGTACTTC
NA,NA,TRBJ1-4,TRBV7-9,CASSSGGTRGEKLFF,TGTGCCAGCAGCTCGGGGGGGACCCGGGGGGAAAAACTGTTTTTT
many,TRBD2,TRBJ2-7,TRBV13,CASSLLAGGRPSYEQYF,TGTGCCAGCAGCCTACTAGCGGGAGGTCGTCCTTCCTACGAGCAGTACTTC
many,NA,TRBJ2-6,TRBV5-5,CASSPSMSSGANVLTF,TGTGCCAGCAGCCCTTCGATGAGCTCTGGGGCCAACGTCCTGACTTTC
many,TRBD1,TRBJ2-7,TRBV20-1,CSARDSGTGGGEQYF,TGCAGTGCTAGAGATTCCGGGACAGGGGGAGGCGAGCAGTACTTC
NA,TRBD2,TRBJ2-5,TRBV20-1,CNAKSGTSGRAQETQYF,TGCAATGCGAAATCCGGGACTAGCGGGAGGGCCCAAGAGACCCAGTACTTC
many,NA,TRBJ2-7,TRBV12-3/TRBV12-4,CASSTSDRGRDEQYF,NA
many,TRBD1,TRBJ1-1,TRBV19,CASSSGTGETEAFF,TGTGCCAGTAGTTCCGGGACAGGGGAAACTGAAGCTTTCTTT
NA,TRBD2,TRBJ2-2,TRBV12-3/TRBV12-4,CASSRGLAGWGTGELFF,TGTGCCAGCAGCAGGGGACTAGCGGGATGGGGCACCGGGGAGCTGTTTTTT
many,TRBD2,TRBJ2-7,TRBV9,CASSVGTSGSYEQYF,TGCGCCAGCAGTGTTGGGACTAGCGGCTCCTACGAGCAGTACTTC
NA,NA,TRBJ2-6,TRBV11-1,CASTLGAGGSGANVLTF,TGTGCCAGCACCCTAGGGGCTGGGGGATCTGGGGCCAACGTCCTGACTTTC
many,NA,TRBJ1-4,TRBV2,CASSGTTTTNEKLFF,TGTGCCAGCAGTGGAACAACTACAACTAATGAAAAACTGTTTTTT